This T cell receptor (beta chain) originates from a study of T cell changes during pregnancy in multiple sclerosis. The CDR3 length is 13 residues. V was clipped by 3 bases and J by 2 bases, with 7 bases between them. Per germline, CDR1 MGHDK and CDR2 SYGVNS. This clone was picked up a small number of times. Some clones are missing from TCRdb's copy, which holds only in-frame ones; the method was immunoSEQ multiplex PCR. The data contain about 38,000 clones, about 88% of them seen just once; the ten biggest clones take up 6% to 7.5%. The source of this sequence is a female donor with multiple sclerosis, enrolled in a pregnancy study. The sample in question was CD8+ T cells from peripheral blood mononuclear cells, obtained in the third trimester of pregnancy. This chain joins TRBV25-1 and TRBJ1-1, with D unresolved. The CDR3 here is CASSDPGNTEAFF. The CDR3 bases are TGTGCCAGCAGTGACCCGGGTAACACTGAAGCTTTCTTT.